Included here is one T cell receptor beta chain sequence, with context. The table lists this clonotype with many counts. Its antigen is still unknown. One base away there is no much larger clone; base qualities are not given. The entry originates in a study of blood T cells in healthy people across ages (dated by TCRdb to the mid-2010s). Describing the broader study: Template switching captured roughly one uniquely barcoded TCR beta cDNA molecule per two T cells in model experiments. Using deep sequencing normalized with unique cDNA molecular identifiers, the study measured how TCR beta repertoire diversity changes with age. The donors were divided into four age groups: young (average approximately 15 years), middle-aged (about 40), aged (approximately 62) and long-lived (more than 75). To avoid experimental bias, donors of different ages were randomly spread across the sequencing lanes. For two donors (one aged 18 to 30 and one aged 80 or older), the study analyzed two additional independent replicas of 1 million unique cDNA reads from the same blood draw. The full study reports these points: Bulk unsorted PBMC profiling prevented conclusive comparison of naive and antigen-experienced compartments. The percentage of naive T cells measured by flow cytometry correlated strongly with observed TCR beta diversity. Estimates of total diversity based on one million sequenced T cells were considered lower bounds and underestimates. Because the CMV infection status of the donors was unknown, age-related changes in expanded clonotypes may potentially have been confounded. As age increased, observed TCR beta diversity per million T cells dropped in a roughly linear way, and a significant reduction was already evident by age 40. Compared with the aged group, the long-lived group had more naive CD4+ T cells, fewer expanded clones and increased TCR diversity, suggesting age selection.

CDR1 and CDR2, per the germline V gene, are MGHRA and YSYEKL. From the cysteine through the phenylalanine, the CDR3 covers 15 amino acids. This entry keeps only the CDR3 DNA: 45 bases, framed from base 1. Here V drops 1 base and J drops 4 bases, and the junction holds 4 bases not matched to any gene. The donors were 40 or so Caucasian individuals from Russia, aged 6 to 90 years, who were systemically healthy. Around 10 milliliters of peripheral blood were drawn from each donor into EDTA-treated Vacutainer tubes. PBMCs were isolated by Ficoll-Paque density-gradient centrifugation, with at least 6 million obtained per sample. Trizol reagent was used to extract total RNA from the PBMCs, yielding at least 5.5 micrograms per sample. Naive CD45RAhigh/CD27high T cell percentages were measured by flow cytometry on a PBMC aliquot from every donor. Library preparation used 5' RACE. Data came from an Illumina HiSeq 2500. A second roughly 6 to 11 cycle PCR used a sample-barcoded 5' primer and a J-beta primer mix. A template-switch 5' adaptor carrying 12 random nucleotides introduced a unique molecular identifier onto each TCR beta cDNA molecule. At least 3 million CDR3-containing paired-end reads were obtained from each sample. First-strand cDNA synthesis was performed from all RNA using the Mint cDNA synthesis kit, with priming by a TRBC-specific oligonucleotide. After uracil-DNA glycosylase treatment, a first 18-cycle PCR used universal primers M1SS and BC2_uni_R on all cDNA. The paper's data handling went like this. For normalization, 1 million high-quality reads, each with a distinct molecular identifier, were randomly selected from each sample. Reads with shared molecular identifiers were discarded instead of being binned into consensus sequences. MiTCR, set to a Q25 quality threshold and the strictest error-elimination algorithm, was used for CDR3 identification, clonotype clustering and error correction. A nonparametric unseen species model with Euler transformation was used to estimate lower-bound total TCR beta diversity. In TCRdb, the public reads were trimmed at Q25 with fastp and aligned with MiXCR, with productive beta chains retained. All rows with the same CDR3 protein become a single entry with the most common DNA and genes. These V and J calls originate from TCRdb's pipeline instead of the authors' own analysis. The sample contains 1.5 million to 2 million distinct CDR3 sequences, about 30% of them found a single time. The top ten clonotypes cover over 7% of the sample.

The V gene is TRBV4-1 and the J gene is TRBJ2-5, with 9 central nucleotides matching TRBD1. The specimen was blood. The source is a woman aged 25 to 39 in good health. The CDR3 corresponds to CASSQGDRDGETQYF. The sequenced DNA is TGCGCCAGCAGCCAAGGGGACAGGGACGGAGAGACCCAGTACTTC.